This T cell receptor (beta chain) is from a study of molecular identifiers for immune sequencing clone quantification. Using its own MiXCR run on the PCR reads, TCRdb lists one record per CDR3 protein. The sample has 460,000 or so distinct CDR3 sequences; 20% to 25% are singletons. The V gene's germline CDR1 is SGHDN and CDR2 FVKESK. V lost 0 bases, J lost 5 bases, and 11 bases lay in between. CDR3 length: 14 residues. Ten or more counts support this clonotype. The source material was naive CD8+ T cells from blood, with Jurkat cell RNA spiked in. Specified subset: FACS-sorted CD8+CD4-CCR7+CD45RA+ naive T cells. The rearrangement uses TRBV14 and TRBJ2-7, with no clear D. The TCR was taken from a human donor in good health. Some libraries in this study had Jurkat cell RNA spiked in. The CDR3 loop reads CASSQEGNTHEQYF. The CDR3 coding sequence is TGTGCCAGCAGCCAAGAGGGTAACACTCACGAGCAGTACTTC.